This T cell receptor beta chain was sequenced during a study of shared clonotypes between healthy human individuals. For the study at large: There were three CD4 naive, three CD4 memory, two CD8 naive and one CD8 memory plates per donor.

Repertoires were generated with immunoSEQ multiplex PCR, while TCRdb's copy carries only in-frame clones and drops some. The sample records roughly 1.4 million clones, 98% being singletons. CDR3 length: 13 residues. Germline V gives CDR1 MGHRA, CDR2 YSYEKL. The sequenced sample was naive CD4+ T cells sorted from blood. The sample's subset: CD45RA+ positively selected. This TCR was recovered from a man aged 30-40 years in good health. The chain has TRBV4-1 and TRBJ1-2, with D unresolved. Matching the DNA end better, TRBJ2-1 makes the J call doubtful. CDR3 DNA sequence: TGCGCCAGCAGCCAATCCCCCCCTGTAGGACAGTTCTTC. This codes for CASSQSPPVGQFF.